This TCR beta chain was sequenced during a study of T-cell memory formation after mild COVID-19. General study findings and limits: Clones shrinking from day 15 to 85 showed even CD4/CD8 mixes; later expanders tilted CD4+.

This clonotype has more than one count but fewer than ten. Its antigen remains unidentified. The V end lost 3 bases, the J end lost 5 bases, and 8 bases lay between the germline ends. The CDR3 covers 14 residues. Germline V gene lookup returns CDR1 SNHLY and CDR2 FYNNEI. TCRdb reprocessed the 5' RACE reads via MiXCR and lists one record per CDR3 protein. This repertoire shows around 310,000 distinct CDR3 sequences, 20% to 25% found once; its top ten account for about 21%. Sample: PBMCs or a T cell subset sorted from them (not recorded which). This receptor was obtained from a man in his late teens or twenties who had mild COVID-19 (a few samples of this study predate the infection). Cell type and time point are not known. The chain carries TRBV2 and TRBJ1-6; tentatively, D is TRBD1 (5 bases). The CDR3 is CASSDDRDNSPLHF. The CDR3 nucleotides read TGTGCCAGCAGTGATGACAGAGATAATTCACCCCTCCACTTT.